Listed here are 18 T cell receptor beta chains from one sample, sequenced in a study of blood T cell repertoires in COVID-19. Produced via immunoSEQ multiplex PCR; TCRdb's table is partial and in-frame only. The sample lists 140,000 to 150,000 clones; about 87% were seen once. Material: peripheral blood. The receptors were sampled from a man between 45 and 60 years old who had recovered from COVID-19.

This clone was observed once. This CDR3 is CASSLGGNYEQYF. CDR3 sequence (DNA): TGTGCCAGCAGCTTGGGAGGGAACTACGAGCAGTACTTC. The rearrangement uses TRBV5-6 and TRBJ2-7; D may be TRBD2 (5 bases). Germline loops: CDR1 SGHDT, CDR2 YYEEEE. V lost 0 bases, J lost 3 bases, and 7 bases lay in between. The CDR3 has 13 amino acids.

V is TRBV30 and J is TRBJ1-2; D is unclear. The CDR3 runs to 12 residues. The V end was cut by 5 bases, the J end by 6 bases, with 13 bases between. Germline values: CDR1 GTSNPN, CDR2 SVGIG (reference sequence). The CDR3 DNA is TGTGCCTGGGGCCCGGCGGTTGATGGCTACACCTTC. It specifies CAWGPAVDGYTF.

The chain couples TRBV4-2 to TRBJ1-4, with 8 bases lining up with TRBD1. CDR1 and CDR2 (germline): LGHNA, YNFKEQ. Losses at the gene ends were 2 bases for V and 3 bases for J; bases not matched to a gene: 8. The CDR3 contains 17 residues. CDR3 sequence reads: CASSQSPGGLSNEKLFF. CDR3 in DNA: TGTGCCAGCAGCCAATCTCCAGGGGGCTTGTCTAATGAAAAACTGTTTTTT.

This chain links TRBV25-1 with TRBJ2-2; TRBD1 matches at 7 bases. Germline V CDR1 and CDR2: MGHDK, SYGVNS. There are 15 residues in the CDR3. V lost 5 bases to trimming and J lost 7 bases; unmatched junction nucleotides: 10. Here the CDR3 reads CASSSLDRVGGELFF. Here the CDR3 DNA reads TGTGCCAGCAGTTCCCTAGACAGGGTTGGCGGGGAGCTGTTTTTT.

V gene TRBV19 combines with J gene TRBJ1-2; TRBD1 matches at 9 bases. The germline V gene encodes CDR1 LNHDA and CDR2 SQIVND (reference sequence). Germline trimming cut 6 bases from V and 4 bases from J; bases unmatched to any gene: 3. The CDR3 extends over 13 amino acids. CDR3 region: CASRPDRGYGYTF. The CDR3 region has the DNA TGTGCCAGTAGACCGGACAGGGGCTATGGCTACACCTTC.

The chain couples TRBV27 to TRBJ1-4; D is perhaps TRBD1 (6 bases). The CDR3 totals 15 residues. The V gene's germline CDR1 is MNHEY and CDR2 SMNVEV (reference sequence). Trimming removed 2 bases at V and 6 bases at J, with 13 bases between. In nucleotides, the CDR3 is TGTGCCAGCAGTTTAGCTCGGGGGGGGCATGAAAAACTGTTTTTT. As protein: CASSLARGGHEKLFF.

This chain connects TRBV6-2 or TRBV6-3 to TRBJ1-2, with a tentative D call TRBD1 (5 bases). The germline V gene encodes CDR1 MNHEY and CDR2 SVGEGT. The V end lost 0 bases, the J end lost 3 bases, and 14 bases lay between the germline ends. The CDR3 runs 16 residues. CDR3 loop: CASSYSTRGVDYGYTF. Here the CDR3 DNA reads TGTGCCAGCAGTTACTCGACTAGGGGAGTGGACTATGGCTACACCTTC.

The CDR3 sequence: CASSESPMAGSYNEQFF. The CDR3, as DNA: TGCGCCAGCAGTGAGTCCCCCATGGCAGGCTCCTACAATGAGCAGTTCTTC. The chain recombines TRBV10-1 with TRBJ2-1; no clear D. CDR3 length: 17 amino acids. The V gene lost 0 bases and the J gene lost 0 bases, with 12 bases spanning the gap. Germline CDR1 WNHNN, CDR2 SYGVQD (reference sequence).

There are many counts of this clone. This sequence joins TRBV5-4 and TRBJ1-5; 8 bases match TRBD1. Germline V gene data show CDR1 as SGHNT and CDR2 as YYREEE (reference sequence). V lost 4 bases, J lost 2 bases, and 2 bases stayed unmatched. This CDR3 spans 14 amino acids. The CDR3 spells CASSMDRGNQPQHF. The CDR3 region has the DNA TGTGCCAGCAGCATGGACAGGGGCAATCAGCCCCAGCATTTT. Variable domain in full (rest from reference TRBV5-4 and TRBJ1-5): ETGVTQSPTHLIKTRGQQVTLRCSSQSGHNTVSWYQQALGQGPQFIFQYYREEENGRGNFPPRFSGLQFPNYSSELNVNALELDDSALYLCASSMDRGNQPQHFGDGTRLSIL.

The chain couples TRBV2 to TRBJ1-4; D not certain. Germline values: CDR1 SNHLY, CDR2 FYNNEI. The CDR3 length is 11 residues. Trimming left V 8 bases short and J 4 bases short, with 5 bases between. CDR3 nucleotide sequence: TGTGCCAGCGTTCTTAATGAAAAACTGTTTTTT. Its protein product is CASVLNEKLFF.

Details on this clone: This sample also contains other DNA sequences that code for the same CDR3. The V call is TRBV6-5, the J call TRBJ2-1; TRBD2 matches 7 bases. Germline V CDR1 and CDR2: MNHEY, SVGAGI. Trimming cost V 4 bases and J 4 bases; bases outside gene matches: 4. CDR3 length: 14 residues. CDR3 nucleotide sequence: TGTGCCAGCAGTTCGGGGGGACGATACAATGAGCAGTTCTTC. Encoded protein: CASSSGGRYNEQFF.

This rearrangement joins TRBV6-5 to TRBJ2-7; 7 bases fit TRBD2. Germline V gene data show CDR1 as MNHEY and CDR2 as SVGAGI. This CDR3 contains 15 residues. Unmatched junction bases numbered 7, after V lost 2 bases and J lost 3 bases. This CDR3 is CASSYGGVTGYEQYF. For the CDR3, the DNA is TGTGCCAGCAGTTACGGGGGGGTCACAGGCTACGAGCAGTACTTC.

The chain has TRBV4-3 and TRBJ1-6; D is unclear. Trimming stripped 1 base from V and 7 bases from J, with 17 bases between. Germline CDR1 LGHNA, CDR2 YSLEER. The CDR3 extends over 17 amino acids. CDR3 amino acids: CASSQGVGSSGNSPLHF. The CDR3, as DNA: TGCGCCAGCAGCCAAGGGGTAGGCTCGTCGGGAAATTCACCCCTCCACTTT.

V gene TRBV4-1 combines with J gene TRBJ1-4; D remains unclear. Germline-derived CDR1 and CDR2 are MGHRA and YSYEKL. Trimming pared 1 base from V and 7 bases from J, leaving 16 bases between. The CDR3 covers 16 residues. Here the CDR3 reads CASSQATKSMVEKLFF. In DNA form, the CDR3 reads TGCGCCAGCAGCCAAGCTACTAAGTCCATGGTTGAAAAACTGTTTTTT.

This chain links TRBV19 with TRBJ1-6, with TRBD1 identical over 10 bases. Germline CDR1 is LNHDA and CDR2 is SQIVND (reference sequence). The CDR3 consists of 14 residues. The junction had 5 bases not matched to a gene; V was cut back by 4 bases and J by 11 bases. The CDR3 sequence: CASSRGQGQTPLHF. CDR3 bases: TGTGCCAGTAGTAGGGGACAGGGGCAGACACCCCTCCACTTT.

The chain is built from TRBV9 and TRBJ2-3; TRBD1 agrees at 7 bases. This CDR3 contains 15 residues. CDR1 is SGDLS and CDR2 is YYNGEE in the germline V gene. After removal of 4 bases from V and 0 bases from J, the junction contained 5 bases not matched to a gene. CDR3 loop: CASSITGQSTDTQYF. In DNA, the CDR3 is TGTGCCAGCAGCATAACGGGACAGAGCACAGATACGCAGTATTTT.

The chain combines TRBV11-2 with TRBJ1-2; D is perhaps TRBD1 (5 bases). Trimming stripped 1 base from V and 3 bases from J, with 6 bases between. This CDR3 has 13 residues. In germline, CDR1 is SGHAT, CDR2 FQNNGV. The CDR3: CASSLVQDYGYTF. CDR3 bases: TGTGCCAGCAGCTTAGTACAGGACTATGGCTACACCTTC.

CDR3 in DNA: TGTGCCAGCAGTGCGAGCACGACAGGGGGCAATCAGCCCCAGCATTTT. Translated, it gives CASSASTTGGNQPQHF. The gene calls are TRBV28 and TRBJ1-5, with 8 bases that match TRBD1. Germline CDR1 and CDR2: MDHEN and SYDVKM. CDR3 size: 16 residues. V shed 5 bases and J 2 bases; nucleotides not matched to a gene: 8.